Presented here are 14 T cell receptor beta chains from one specimen sequenced in a study of control samples from healthy donors and cancer patients. Clones were sequenced by immunoSEQ multiplex PCR, and TCRdb holds only the in-frame ones, with some missing. The sample lists more than 95,000 clones; around 89% were seen once. Source material: PBMCs. The receptors stem from a woman between 45 and 60 years old with colorectal cancer.

The chain couples TRBV27 to TRBJ1-5; D gene ambiguous. V was clipped by 4 bases and J by 7 bases, with 11 bases between them. CDR3 length: 13 residues. Germline CDR1 and CDR2: MNHEY and SMNVEV (reference sequence). The CDR3 spells CASSYEGLQPQHF. The CDR3 DNA reads TGTGCCAGCAGTTATGAAGGGTTGCAGCCCCAGCATTTT.

The chain is built from TRBV27 and TRBJ2-1; 7 positions agree with TRBD2. Trimming took 1 base from V and 6 from J; bases not matched to a gene: 0. The CDR3 is made up of 13 amino acids. CDR1 and CDR2 from the germline V gene are MNHEY and SMNVEV (reference sequence). CDR3 residues: CASSLWGGNEQFF. CDR3 nucleotides: TGTGCCAGCAGTTTATGGGGGGGCAATGAGCAGTTCTTC.

The V and J genes are TRBV19 and TRBJ2-7; 9 bases map to TRBD2. V shed 3 bases, J shed 6 bases, and the junction held 9 bases outside the gene matches. The CDR3 is made up of 15 amino acids. CDR1 is LNHDA and CDR2 is SQIVND in the germline V gene (reference sequence). In DNA form, the CDR3 reads TGTGCCAGTAGTATTGGTAGCGGGAGCGCGTTCGAGCAGTACTTC. Residues: CASSIGSGSAFEQYF.

This chain joins TRBV6-5 and TRBJ1-1; 9 bases line up with TRBD1. This CDR3 comprises 14 residues. The germline gives CDR1 MNHEY, CDR2 SVGAGI. J gave up 11 bases and V 2 bases, and 9 bases lay outside the gene matches. The CDR3 DNA follows: TGTGCCAGCAGTTACAGTCGGACAGGGGATATGGCTTTCTTT. Protein sequence: CASSYSRTGDMAFF.

The chain carries TRBV30 and TRBJ1-5; D call uncertain. The length of the CDR3 is 13 residues. CDR1 and CDR2 (germline): GTSNPN, SVGIG (reference sequence). The V and J ends lost 4 bases and 3 bases respectively, with 10 bases between them. CDR3 region: CAWNGQDNQPQHF. Written as DNA, the CDR3 is TGTGCCTGGAACGGGCAGGACAATCAGCCCCAGCATTTT.

This clone appeared once. The chain combines TRBV6-4 with TRBJ1-1; the D is unclear. V dropped 5 bases and J dropped 0 bases, with 10 bases sitting between them. The CDR3 totals 14 residues. Per germline, CDR1 MRHNA and CDR2 SNTAGT. For the CDR3, the DNA is TGTGCCAGCAGTACCCCACGGATGAACACTGAAGCTTTCTTT. This codes for CASSTPRMNTEAFF.

This chain uses TRBV4-1 with TRBJ2-5; no definite D call. Deletions cut 2 bases from V and 4 bases from J, with 8 bases between. The CDR3 is made up of 13 amino acids. Germline CDR1 MGHRA, CDR2 YSYEKL. The CDR3 sequence: CASSQQVTETQYF. CDR3 in DNA: TGCGCCAGCAGCCAACAGGTCACAGAGACCCAGTACTTC.

The chain couples TRBV27 to TRBJ1-1; D is unresolved. Per the germline V gene, CDR1 is MNHEY and CDR2 is SMNVEV (reference sequence). The CDR3 sequence is 14 residues long. The ends were cut back, 2 bases at V and 4 bases at J, with 11 bases in the middle. DNA for the CDR3: TGTGCCAGCAGTTTAGATCCCACCGGCACTGAAGCTTTCTTT. As protein: CASSLDPTGTEAFF.

The rearrangement joins TRBV7-2 to TRBJ2-5, with 7 bases matching TRBD2. Germline assignment: CDR1 SGHTA and CDR2 FQGNSA. CDR3 size: 15 residues. The V gene end was trimmed by 0 bases and the J gene end by 5 bases; junction bases not matched to a gene: 6. CDR3 in DNA: TGTGCCAGCAGCTTAGCCCGGGGGGATTGGGAGACCCAGTACTTC. Residues: CASSLARGDWETQYF. Full variable domain (outside the CDR3, taken from reference TRBV7-2 and TRBJ2-5): GAGVSQSPSNKVTEKGKDVELRCDPISGHTALYWYRQSLGQGLEFLIYFQGNSAPDKSGLPSDRFSAERTGGSVSTLTIQRTQQEDSAVYLCASSLARGDWETQYFGPGTRLLVL.

This clone showed up just once. This chain connects TRBV5-5 to TRBJ2-3, with D maybe TRBD2 (6 bases). The V end lost 3 bases, the J end lost 2 bases, and 16 bases lay between the germline ends. Germline values: CDR1 SGHKS, CDR2 YYEKEE (reference sequence). The CDR3 spans 16 residues. In nucleotides, the CDR3 is TGTGCCAGCAGCTGGAGGGGCCAGACATTCACAGATACGCAGTATTTT. Translated, it gives CASSWRGQTFTDTQYF.

This clone was observed a few times. The chain is built from TRBV19 and TRBJ1-5; perhaps TRBD1 as D (5 bases). Germline CDR1 is LNHDA and CDR2 is SQIVND (reference sequence). The CDR3 sequence is 14 residues long. Trimming removed 7 bases from V and 5 bases from J, with 15 bases in between. The DNA for the CDR3 is TGTGCCAGTACCGCTGACAGTTCCTATCAGCCCCAGCATTTT. This sequence encodes CASTADSSYQPQHF. The full variable domain, completed using reference TRBV19 and TRBJ1-5, is DGGITQSPKYLFRKEGQNVTLSCEQNLNHDAMYWYRQDPGQGLRLIYYSQIVNDFQKGDIAEGYSVSREKKESFPLTVTSAQKNPTAFYLCASTADSSYQPQHFGDGTRLSIL.

This chain links TRBV30 with TRBJ1-1, with D uncertain. The CDR3 is 14 residues long. Germline CDR1 reads GTSNPN; CDR2 reads SVGIG (reference sequence). The V end lost 2 bases, the J end lost 1 base, and 11 bases lay between the germline ends. The CDR3 DNA reads TGTGCCTGGAGTTCAGAGTCAACGAACACTGAAGCTTTCTTT. It yields the protein CAWSSESTNTEAFF.

In nucleotides, the CDR3 is TGTGCCAGCAGTGGGGGGGGGACAGGAGGGAAACAGCCCCAGCATTTT. This gives the protein CASSGGGTGGKQPQHF. V and J are TRBV25-1 and TRBJ1-5, with TRBD1 matching 8 bases. This CDR3 comprises 16 residues. V trimming: 4 bases; J trimming: 7 bases; junction bases outside the gene matches: 12. The germline V gene encodes CDR1 MGHDK and CDR2 SYGVNS.

The chain carries TRBV2 and TRBJ1-1, with unresolved D. The germline V gene has CDR1 SNHLY and CDR2 FYNNEI. V was cut by 8 bases and J by 1 base, with 11 bases left in between. This CDR3 is 13 amino acids long. The CDR3 nucleotides are TGTGCCAGCCTGCGGAACGGGAACACTGAAGCTTTCTTT. It specifies CASLRNGNTEAFF. Using reference TRBV2 and TRBJ1-1 for the parts outside the CDR3, the full variable domain is EPEVTQTPSHQVTQMGQEVILRCVPISNHLYFYWYRQILGQKVEFLVSFYNNEISEKSEIFDDQFSVERPDGSNFTLKIRSTKLEDSAMYFCASLRNGNTEAFFGQGTRLTVV.